A single sample gave rise to the 31 T cell receptor beta chains below, sequenced in a study of blood T cell repertoires in COVID-19. Here immunoSEQ multiplex PCR was the method, and the copy in TCRdb shows in-frame clones only, minus some. Here the sample spans roughly 130,000 clones, 90% being singletons. Material: peripheral blood. Every receptor here comes from a man in his fifties with active COVID-19.

This chain uses TRBV4-1 with TRBJ1-2; no reliable D call. Per the germline V gene, CDR1 is MGHRA and CDR2 is YSYEKL. This CDR3 has 15 amino acids. V was shortened by 1 base and J by 1 base, with 10 bases between the two germline ends. Here the CDR3 DNA reads TGCGCCAGCAGCCAAGGCAGGTCCTTTAACTATGGCTACACCTTC. Translation: CASSQGRSFNYGYTF.

V gene TRBV5-1 combines with J gene TRBJ2-3; 7 bases are a match to TRBD2. V was clipped by 5 bases and J by 2 bases; unmatched bases: 14. This CDR3 is built from 17 residues. Germline CDR1 is SGHRS and CDR2 is YFSETQ. The CDR3 DNA reads TGCGCCAGCAGACCGCTCACTGGCGGGGGTTTCACAGATACGCAGTATTTT. Translation gives CASRPLTGGGFTDTQYF.

As to this clone: Distinct nucleotide sequences in the sample also encode this CDR3. V usage is TRBV9 and J usage is TRBJ2-2; 11 bases are a match to TRBD2. The CDR3 extends over 16 amino acids. CDR1 SGDLS and CDR2 YYNGEE come from the germline V gene. The trim removed 0 bases at V and 4 bases at J, leaving 2 bases unmatched. CDR3 DNA: TGTGCCAGCAGCGTAGGGCTAGCGGGAGGCACCGGGGAGCTGTTTTTT. Residues: CASSVGLAGGTGELFF.

The chain employs TRBV5-1 and TRBJ2-2, with a possible D match to TRBD1 (5 bases). Germline CDR1 and CDR2: SGHRS and YFSETQ. The ends were cut back, 7 bases at V and 5 bases at J, with 18 bases in the middle. The CDR3 is 15 residues long. The CDR3 sequence: CASQVDQGVTGELFF. Here the CDR3 DNA reads TGCGCCAGCCAAGTCGATCAGGGTGTGACCGGGGAGCTGTTTTTT.

The CDR3 is CASDGLKKSTGELFF. Here the CDR3 DNA reads TGTGCCAGCGATGGACTTAAGAAGTCCACCGGGGAGCTGTTTTTT. The rearrangement links TRBV2 to TRBJ2-2, with TRBD2 as a possible D gene (5 bases). Deletions cut 8 bases from V and 4 bases from J, with 17 bases between. The germline CDR1 and CDR2 sequences are SNHLY and FYNNEI. The CDR3 runs to 15 residues.

This chain links TRBV4-1 with TRBJ2-1; TRBD1 agrees at 10 bases. Looked up from germline, CDR1 is MGHRA and CDR2 is YSYEKL. The CDR3 has 14 residues. CDR3 bases: TGCGCGCTAAATAGGACAGGGGGAAACAATGAGCAGTTCTTC. This translates into CALNRTGGNNEQFF.

This sequence joins TRBV18 and TRBJ1-6, with 7 bases matching TRBD1. Trimming at V came to 4 bases and at J to 7 bases, leaving 7 bases not matched to a gene. Germline loops: CDR1 KGHSH, CDR2 LQKENI. This CDR3 contains 15 residues. The CDR3 protein is CASSRAGTDNSPLHF. The CDR3 region has the DNA TGTGCCAGCTCACGGGCCGGGACAGACAATTCACCCCTCCACTTT.

The chain has TRBV5-1 and TRBJ1-3; the D is unclear. Deletions cut 4 bases from V and 0 bases from J, with 14 bases between. The germline V gene has CDR1 SGHRS and CDR2 YFSETQ. The CDR3 totals 16 residues. DNA of the CDR3: TGCGCCAGCAGCCCCGCTTTTTTGAGCTCTGGAAACACCATATATTTT. Translated, it gives CASSPAFLSSGNTIYF.

This clone appeared a single time. This sequence joins TRBV21-1 and TRBJ2-7; the DNA was not compared with TRBD2, the D call given in the table. TRBV21-1 counts as a pseudogene. This CDR3 region has 15 residues. CDR3 DNA sequence: TGTGCCAGCAGCAGCCGGGACTTTCCGTTTATGGAGCAGTACGTC. Amino acid sequence: CASSSRDFPFMEQYV.

A few counts support this clone. This rearrangement joins TRBV12-3 or TRBV12-4 to TRBJ1-2; D uncertain. Trimming cost V 3 bases and J 12 bases, with 14 bases left between them. The CDR3 length is 12 residues. CDR3 coding DNA: TGTGCCAGCAGTTTTCATCCGGGAGAAGACACCTTC. This gives the protein CASSFHPGEDTF.

J is TRBJ1-4 and V is TRBV4-1; TRBD1 aligns across 7 bases. The J segment lost 8 bases and the V segment lost 0 bases, leaving 15 bases of the junction unmatched. The CDR3 length is 18 residues. Looked up from germline, CDR1 is MGHRA and CDR2 is YSYEKL. CDR3 sequence: CASSQDSLRTGVSEKLFF. As DNA, the CDR3 is TGCGCCAGCAGCCAAGATAGTCTCAGAACAGGGGTTAGCGAAAAACTGTTTTTT.

The rearrangement uses TRBV15 and TRBJ2-1, with D perhaps matching TRBD2 (5 bases). CDR3 size: 13 residues. Germline V gives CDR1 LNHNV, CDR2 YYDKDF (reference sequence). Trimming pared 6 bases from V and 11 bases from J, leaving 17 bases between. The CDR3 DNA is TGTGCCACCAGTCAGATTTCGGGGAACCAGCAGTTCTTC. Its translation is CATSQISGNQQFF.

The V call is TRBV7-2, the J call TRBJ1-6; D is unclear. Germline V CDR1 and CDR2: SGHTA, FQGNSA. Trimming took off 0 bases at V and 5 bases at J, with 8 bases between the two ends. The CDR3 totals 15 residues. CDR3 protein: CASSLAGRDNSPLHF. DNA for the CDR3: TGTGCCAGCAGCTTAGCTGGGAGGGATAATTCACCCCTCCACTTT. Complete variable domain (other parts from reference TRBV7-2 and TRBJ1-6): GAGVSQSPSNKVTEKGKDVELRCDPISGHTALYWYRQSLGQGLEFLIYFQGNSAPDKSGLPSDRFSAERTGGSVSTLTIQRTQQEDSAVYLCASSLAGRDNSPLHFGNGTRLTVT.

This clone came up once. The gene calls are TRBV6-5 and TRBJ2-1; 7 positions match TRBD1. This CDR3 has 15 amino acids. The germline V gene has CDR1 MNHEY and CDR2 SVGAGI. Unmatched junction bases numbered 6, after V lost 2 bases and J lost 5 bases. CDR3 coding DNA: TGTGCCAGCAGTTACGACAGGGCCCCTAACAATGAGCAGTTCTTC. It yields the protein CASSYDRAPNNEQFF.

V gene TRBV29-1 combines with J gene TRBJ2-2, with 9 bases matching TRBD1. Looked up from germline, CDR1 is SQVTM and CDR2 is ANQGSEA. This CDR3 has 17 amino acids. The trim removed 2 bases at V and 4 bases at J, leaving 11 bases unmatched. The CDR3 DNA reads as TGCAGCGTTGAAACAAGGGGCGACAGGGGGGGCACCGGGGAGCTGTTTTTT. This translates into CSVETRGDRGGTGELFF.

This rearrangement joins TRBV5-4 to TRBJ2-5, with 7 positions matching TRBD2. V shed 3 bases and J 0 bases; nucleotides not matched to a gene: 5. CDR1 and CDR2 from the germline V gene are SGHNT and YYREEE (reference sequence). The CDR3 sequence is 15 residues long. Here the CDR3 reads CASSWEGRYQETQYF. The CDR3 nucleotides read TGTGCCAGCAGCTGGGAGGGGCGGTACCAAGAGACCCAGTACTTC.

This clone was seen more than once but under ten times. V gene TRBV27 combines with J gene TRBJ2-3; 9 bases align to TRBD1. The CDR3 length is 15 residues. Germline V gene data show CDR1 as MNHEY and CDR2 as SMNVEV (reference sequence). The ends lost 2 bases at V and 2 bases at J; junction bases unmatched: 2. The CDR3 here is CASSLRTGATDTQYF. The CDR3 nucleotides are TGTGCCAGCAGTTTACGGACAGGGGCCACAGATACGCAGTATTTT.

The chain links TRBV5-1 to TRBJ2-1; 10 bases align to TRBD2. From germline, CDR1 is SGHRS and CDR2 YFSETQ. The length of the CDR3 is 17 residues. Trimming cost V 3 bases and J 4 bases; bases outside gene matches: 10. In DNA, the CDR3 is TGCGCCAGCAGCTCCGGCCTCCTAGCGGGGGTTTACAATGAGCAGTTCTTC. Amino acids: CASSSGLLAGVYNEQFF.

This clone was detected only a few times. The chain is built from TRBV7-2 and TRBJ1-2; TRBD1 is a possible D gene (5 bases). V was shortened by 5 bases and J by 6 bases, with 16 bases between the two germline ends. CDR1 is SGHTA and CDR2 is FQGNSA in the germline V gene. This CDR3 has 14 residues. The DNA for the CDR3 is TGTGCCAGCAGCCCTAAGGCAGGGTGGAATGGCTACACCTTC. This encodes CASSPKAGWNGYTF.

The chain's CDR3 is CASSSTGDGETQYF. For the CDR3, the DNA is TGTGCCAGCAGCTCTACAGGGGATGGAGAGACCCAGTACTTC. The chain joins TRBV7-7 to TRBJ2-5, with 7 bases identical to TRBD1. J gave up 4 bases and V 4 bases, and 6 bases lay outside the gene matches. The CDR3 is 14 amino acids. The V gene's germline CDR1 is SSHAT and CDR2 FNYEAQ (reference sequence).

This clone came up a few times. The V gene is TRBV5-6, the J gene TRBJ1-6, with TRBD1 matching over 8 bases. The CDR3 is made up of 15 amino acids. Per germline, CDR1 SGHDT and CDR2 YYEEEE. Trimming took 1 base from V and 7 from J; bases not matched to a gene: 4. The CDR3 sequence is CASSLRTGLNSPLHF. In DNA form, the CDR3 reads TGTGCCAGCAGCTTGCGGACAGGGCTCAATTCACCCCTCCACTTT.

J is TRBJ1-4 and V is TRBV29-1, with 9 bases that match TRBD1. The V gene end was trimmed by 7 bases and the J gene end by 7 bases; junction bases not matched to a gene: 7. In germline, CDR1 is SQVTM, CDR2 ANQGSEA. The CDR3 is 13 amino acids. CDR3 DNA sequence: TGCAGCGCTCAACAGGGGGCGGCTGAAAAACTGTTTTTT. Protein sequence: CSAQQGAAEKLFF.

The chain carries TRBV11-3 and TRBJ2-1, with D tentatively TRBD2 (5 bases). CDR1 and CDR2 (germline): SGHNT, YENEEA. V was shortened by 5 bases and J by 7 bases, with 12 bases between the two germline ends. The CDR3 totals 13 residues. As DNA, the CDR3 is TGTGCCAGCAGCCCTGCCGGGGAGAATGAGCAGTTCTTC. It codes for CASSPAGENEQFF.

Regarding this clone: Other DNA variants within this sample encode the same CDR3. The DNA for the CDR3 is TGTGCCAGTAGTATCGGGGACAATGAGCAGTTCTTC. Its protein is CASSIGDNEQFF. The chain is built from TRBV19 and TRBJ2-1; D perhaps matches TRBD2 (5 bases). V lost 3 bases and J 5 bases, leaving 5 bases between the germline ends. The germline gives CDR1 LNHDA, CDR2 SQIVND (reference sequence). The CDR3 is made up of 12 amino acids.

In its sample, this clone was seen once. The chain recombines TRBV24-1 with TRBJ1-1; D may be TRBD1 (6 bases). Trimming left V 3 bases short and J 8 bases short, with 15 bases between. The CDR3 is made up of 14 amino acids. The germline V gene has CDR1 KGHDR and CDR2 SFDVKD. The chain's CDR3 is CATSDPTGPGEAFF. CDR3 in DNA: TGTGCCACCAGTGATCCGACAGGCCCGGGAGAAGCTTTCTTT.

The rearrangement links TRBV27 to TRBJ2-1; tentatively, D is TRBD1 (6 bases). This CDR3 has 15 residues. V lost 6 bases to trimming and J lost 5 bases, with 17 bases between them. Germline CDR1 is MNHEY and CDR2 is SMNVEV (reference sequence). CDR3 region: CASSQTGQLNNEQFF. CDR3 DNA sequence: TGTGCCAGCAGCCAGACCGGACAGCTAAACAATGAGCAGTTCTTC.

This chain links TRBV12-3 or TRBV12-4 with TRBJ1-2; the match to TRBD1 covers 7 bases. This CDR3 region has 13 residues. Losses at the gene ends were 6 bases for V and 5 bases for J; bases not matched to a gene: 6. The CDR3 sequence: CASSRGQLYGYTF. CDR3 DNA sequence: TGTGCCAGCAGCCGGGGACAGTTGTATGGCTACACCTTC.

The chain couples TRBV2 to TRBJ1-2; D is unclear. The germline V gene has CDR1 SNHLY and CDR2 FYNNEI. The CDR3 has 15 amino acids. Trimming removed 4 bases from V and 0 bases from J, with 12 bases in between. CDR3: CASSVLARTNYGYTF. CDR3 coding DNA: TGTGCCAGCAGTGTTTTGGCCAGAACTAACTATGGCTACACCTTC.

This clone was recorded only once. V gene TRBV14 combines with J gene TRBJ1-6, with unresolved D. Trimming took 2 bases from V and 3 from J, leaving 14 bases between them. The CDR3 totals 17 residues. The germline V gene has CDR1 SGHDN and CDR2 FVKESK. Written as DNA, the CDR3 is TGTGCCAGCAGCCAACTACGCCCTAACTTCTATAATTCACCCCTCCACTTT. Its translation is CASSQLRPNFYNSPLHF.

The V gene is TRBV18, the J gene TRBJ2-1; D may be TRBD1 (6 bases). The CDR3 runs to 13 residues. Germline V gives CDR1 KGHSH, CDR2 LQKENI. V was clipped by 4 bases and J by 7 bases, with 11 bases between them. In DNA, the CDR3 is TGTGCCAGCTCACTGGGGACATGGAATGAGCAGTTCTTC. This sequence encodes CASSLGTWNEQFF.

The rearrangement joins TRBV3-1 (or the pseudogene TRBV3-2) to TRBJ2-3; D may be TRBD2 (5 bases). V was shortened by 1 base and J by 2 bases, with 16 bases between the two germline ends. CDR1 is LGHDT and CDR2 is YNNKEL in the germline V gene (reference sequence). The CDR3 is 17 residues long. The CDR3, as DNA: TGTGCCAGCAGCCAAGTCATAACGGGGAGAAACACAGATACGCAGTATTTT. This sequence encodes CASSQVITGRNTDTQYF.